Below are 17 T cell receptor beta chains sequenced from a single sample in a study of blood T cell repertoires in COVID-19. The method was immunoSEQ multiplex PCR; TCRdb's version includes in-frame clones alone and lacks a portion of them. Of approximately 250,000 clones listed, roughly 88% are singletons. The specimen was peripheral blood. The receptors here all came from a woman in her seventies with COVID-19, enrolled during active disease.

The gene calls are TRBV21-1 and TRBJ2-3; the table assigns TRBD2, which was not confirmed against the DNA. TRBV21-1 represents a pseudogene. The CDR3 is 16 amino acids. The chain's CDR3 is CASSRLLAGGADTQYF. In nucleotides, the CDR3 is TGTGCCAGCAGCAGACTCCTAGCGGGAGGGGCAGATACGCAGTATTTT.

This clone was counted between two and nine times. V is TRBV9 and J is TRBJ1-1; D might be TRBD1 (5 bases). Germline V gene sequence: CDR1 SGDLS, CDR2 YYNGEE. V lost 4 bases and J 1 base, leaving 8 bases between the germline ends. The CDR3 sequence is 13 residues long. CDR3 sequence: CASSSRENTEAFF. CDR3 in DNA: TGTGCCAGCAGCAGCAGGGAGAACACTGAAGCTTTCTTT.

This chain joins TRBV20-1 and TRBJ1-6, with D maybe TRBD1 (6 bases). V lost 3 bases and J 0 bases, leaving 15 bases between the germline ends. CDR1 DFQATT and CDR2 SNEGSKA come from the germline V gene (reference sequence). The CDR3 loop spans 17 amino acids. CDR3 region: CSASPPSGVSYNSPLHF. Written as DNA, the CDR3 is TGCAGTGCTAGTCCTCCTTCAGGGGTCTCCTATAATTCACCCCTCCACTTT.

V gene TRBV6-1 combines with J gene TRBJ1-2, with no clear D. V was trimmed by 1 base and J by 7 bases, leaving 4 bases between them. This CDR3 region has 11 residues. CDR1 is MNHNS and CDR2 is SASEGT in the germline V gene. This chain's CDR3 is CASSEVGGYTF. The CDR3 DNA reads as TGTGCCAGCAGTGAAGTCGGTGGCTACACCTTC.

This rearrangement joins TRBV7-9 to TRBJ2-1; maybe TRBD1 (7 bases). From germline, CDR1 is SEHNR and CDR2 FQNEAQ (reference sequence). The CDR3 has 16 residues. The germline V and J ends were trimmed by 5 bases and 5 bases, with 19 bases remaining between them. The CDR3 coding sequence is TGTGCCAGCAGCCTCCACAGGGGACTGACAAACAATGAGCAGTTCTTC. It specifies CASSLHRGLTNNEQFF.

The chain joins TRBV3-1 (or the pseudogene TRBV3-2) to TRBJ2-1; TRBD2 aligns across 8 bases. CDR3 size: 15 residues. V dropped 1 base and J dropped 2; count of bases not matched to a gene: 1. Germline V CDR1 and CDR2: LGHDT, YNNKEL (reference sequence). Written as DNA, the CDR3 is TGTGCCAGCAGCCAAGCGGGACTAGCCTACAATGAGCAGTTCTTC. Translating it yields CASSQAGLAYNEQFF.

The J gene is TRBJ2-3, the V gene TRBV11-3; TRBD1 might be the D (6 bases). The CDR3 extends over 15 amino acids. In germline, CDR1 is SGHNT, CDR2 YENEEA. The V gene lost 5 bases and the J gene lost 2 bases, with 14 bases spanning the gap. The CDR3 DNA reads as TGTGCCAGCAGCCCGACAGGCTTCCTCACAGATACGCAGTATTTT. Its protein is CASSPTGFLTDTQYF.

The CDR3 protein is CASSQSDYSYEQYF. CDR3 nucleotide sequence: TGCGCCAGCAGCCAATCCGACTACTCCTACGAGCAGTACTTC. The chain links TRBV4-1 to TRBJ2-7, with a possible D match to TRBD2 (5 bases). Germline values: CDR1 MGHRA, CDR2 YSYEKL. CDR3 size: 14 residues. Deletions cut 2 bases from V and 0 bases from J, with 8 bases between.

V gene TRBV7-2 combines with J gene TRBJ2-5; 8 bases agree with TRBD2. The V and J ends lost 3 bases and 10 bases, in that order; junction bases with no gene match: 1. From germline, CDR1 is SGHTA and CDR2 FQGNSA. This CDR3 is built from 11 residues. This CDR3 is CASSLGLVQYF. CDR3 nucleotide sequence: TGTGCCAGCAGCTTGGGACTAGTCCAGTACTTC.

CDR3 sequence (DNA): TGCGCCAGCAGCCAAGACCCAGGGGGCTGGTCACAGACCCAGTACTTC. It translates to CASSQDPGGWSQTQYF. The chain links TRBV4-1 to TRBJ2-5; 8 positions match TRBD1. The trim removed 0 bases at V and 6 bases at J, leaving 9 bases unmatched. CDR1 is MGHRA and CDR2 is YSYEKL in the germline V gene. There are 16 residues in the CDR3.

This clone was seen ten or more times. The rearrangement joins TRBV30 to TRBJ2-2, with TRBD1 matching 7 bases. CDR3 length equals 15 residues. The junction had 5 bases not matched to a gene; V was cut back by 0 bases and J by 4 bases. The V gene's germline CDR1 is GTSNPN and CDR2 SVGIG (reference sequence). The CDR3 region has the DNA TGTGCCTGGAGTGTCTCCGGGACAGTCACCGGGGAGCTGTTTTTT. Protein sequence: CAWSVSGTVTGELFF.

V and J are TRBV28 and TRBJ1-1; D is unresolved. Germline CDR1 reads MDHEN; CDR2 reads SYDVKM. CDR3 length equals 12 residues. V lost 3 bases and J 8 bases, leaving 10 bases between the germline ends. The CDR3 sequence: CASSFRQREAFF. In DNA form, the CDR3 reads TGTGCCAGCAGTTTCCGACAAAGGGAAGCTTTCTTT.

CDR3 region: CAISDGLAGVPEQFF. The CDR3 nucleotides are TGTGCCATCAGCGACGGACTAGCGGGAGTTCCTGAGCAGTTCTTC. The gene calls are TRBV10-3 and TRBJ2-1, with TRBD2 matching over 13 bases. From germline, CDR1 is ENHRY and CDR2 SYGVKD. The J segment lost 9 bases and the V segment lost 6 bases, leaving 8 bases of the junction unmatched. The CDR3 has 15 amino acids.

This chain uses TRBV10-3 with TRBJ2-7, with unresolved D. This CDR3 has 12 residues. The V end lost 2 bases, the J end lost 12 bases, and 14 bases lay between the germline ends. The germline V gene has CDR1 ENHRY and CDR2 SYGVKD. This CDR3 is CAISEPREVVYF. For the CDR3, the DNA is TGTGCCATCAGTGAGCCTCGAGAGGTCGTGTACTTC.

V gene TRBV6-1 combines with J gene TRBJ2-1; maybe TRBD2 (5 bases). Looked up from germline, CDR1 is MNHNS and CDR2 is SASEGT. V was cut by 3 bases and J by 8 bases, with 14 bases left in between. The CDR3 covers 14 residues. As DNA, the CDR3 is TGTGCCAGCAGTGATGTCGGGAACACGCATGAGCAGTTCTTC. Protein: CASSDVGNTHEQFF.

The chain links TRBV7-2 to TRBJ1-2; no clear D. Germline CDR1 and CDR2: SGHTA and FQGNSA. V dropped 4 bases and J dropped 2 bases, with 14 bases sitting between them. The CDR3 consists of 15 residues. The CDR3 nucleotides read TGTGCCAGCAGCTCTAGTTTGAGGTCCAACTATGGCTACACCTTC. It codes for CASSSSLRSNYGYTF.

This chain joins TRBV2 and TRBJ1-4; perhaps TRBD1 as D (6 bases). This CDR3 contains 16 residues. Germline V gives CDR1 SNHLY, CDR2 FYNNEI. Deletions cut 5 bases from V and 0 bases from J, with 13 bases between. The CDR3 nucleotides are TGTGCCAGCAGTAACGGACAGATAGCAACTAATGAAAAACTGTTTTTT. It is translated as CASSNGQIATNEKLFF.